Following are 26 T cell receptor beta chains from one sample sequenced in a study of beta chain features in type 1 diabetes. Sequencing targeted expressed TCRB transcripts, as all isolated RNA had been reverse transcribed. Measured with immunoSEQ multiplex PCR; TCRdb has only the in-frame clones, and not every one. The sample contains about 900,000 clones, about a sixth of which appear only once. The sample taken for sequencing was naive CD4+ T cells from blood. The source of these receptors is a woman between 18 and 29 years old in good health.

This chain uses TRBV7-9 with TRBJ1-4; D is uncertain. Germline-derived CDR1 and CDR2 are SEHNR and FQNEAQ (reference sequence). This CDR3 region has 15 residues. Between the trimmed V and J ends, which lost 3 bases and 8 bases, there was a span of 16 bases. The CDR3 protein is CASSFSARDWEKLFF. DNA for the CDR3: TGTGCCAGCAGCTTTTCGGCAAGGGATTGGGAAAAACTGTTTTTT.

This sequence joins TRBV4-3 and TRBJ1-2, with D possibly TRBD1 on 5 matching bases. This CDR3 has 14 amino acids. The ends were cut back, 0 bases at V and 4 bases at J, with 9 bases in the middle. Looked up from germline, CDR1 is LGHNA and CDR2 is YSLEER. The CDR3 loop reads CASSQDRGGYGYTF. CDR3 in DNA: TGCGCCAGCAGCCAAGATCGGGGGGGCTATGGCTACACCTTC.

This clone occurred many times. This CDR3 is also generated by other DNA sequences in the sample. The V call is TRBV2, the J call TRBJ2-7; D unclear. Germline CDR1 is SNHLY and CDR2 is FYNNEI. This CDR3 has 11 residues. V shed 4 bases and J shed 4 bases, with 5 bases lying between them. For the CDR3, the DNA is TGTGCCAGCAGTGGATATTACGAGCAGTACTTC. The encoded protein is CASSGYYEQYF.

This clone was picked up a small number of times. The CDR3 region has the DNA TGTGCCAGCAGCTTATTAGCGGGAGTGAAAGATACGCAGTATTTT. The encoded protein is CASSLLAGVKDTQYF. The chain is built from TRBV11-2 and TRBJ2-3; TRBD2 agrees at 9 bases. Germline CDR1 SGHAT, CDR2 FQNNGV. V shed 2 bases, J shed 5 bases, and the junction held 5 bases outside the gene matches. This CDR3 has 15 residues. The full variable domain, its missing parts supplied by reference TRBV11-2 and TRBJ2-3, is EAGVAQSPRYKIIEKRQSVAFWCNPISGHATLYWYQQILGQGPKLLIQFQNNGVVDDSQLPKDRFSAERLKGVDSTLKIQPAKLEDSAVYLCASSLLAGVKDTQYFGPGTRLTVL.

This clone was seen only a few times. The chain joins TRBV6-5 to TRBJ2-6; no definite D call. This CDR3 spans 16 amino acids. Per the germline V gene, CDR1 is MNHEY and CDR2 is SVGAGI. Deletions cut 0 bases from V and 0 bases from J, with 6 bases between. CDR3 bases: TGTGCCAGCAGTTACTCGGGCGACTCTGGGGCCAACGTCCTGACTTTC. Translation gives CASSYSGDSGANVLTF.

This clone was picked up a small number of times. The chain has TRBV14 and TRBJ2-1; D possibly corresponds to TRBD1 (5 bases). The CDR3 totals 15 residues. CDR1 is SGHDN and CDR2 is FVKESK in the germline V gene. The ends were cut back, 5 bases at V and 5 bases at J, with 16 bases in the middle. CDR3 nucleotides: TGTGCCAGCAGCACCTACCGACAGAATAACAATGAGCAGTTCTTC. This sequence encodes CASSTYRQNNNEQFF.

This clone appeared a few times. The chain links TRBV4-3 to TRBJ1-1, with unresolved D. The V gene's germline CDR1 is LGHNA and CDR2 YSLEER. The CDR3 extends over 16 amino acids. Trimming took off 0 bases at V and 5 bases at J, with 16 bases between the two ends. The CDR3 DNA sequence: TGCGCCAGCAGCCAAGAACTTTTCAGGCAGGAGACTGAAGCTTTCTTT. Translation gives CASSQELFRQETEAFF.

The rearrangement joins TRBV6-1 to TRBJ2-1; TRBD2 agrees at 9 bases. V trimming: 3 bases; J trimming: 8 bases; junction bases outside the gene matches: 5. There are 14 residues in the CDR3. Germline V gene lookup returns CDR1 MNHNS and CDR2 SASEGT. The DNA for the CDR3 is TGTGCCAGCAGTGATAGCGGGAGTGGTGATGAGCAGTTCTTC. It yields the protein CASSDSGSGDEQFF.

The table lists this clone with a few counts. This chain joins TRBV5-1 and TRBJ2-1; D may be TRBD2 (6 bases). The V and J ends lost 5 bases and 3 bases respectively, with 9 bases between them. The CDR3 loop spans 13 amino acids. Germline V gene lookup returns CDR1 SGHRS and CDR2 YFSETQ. CDR3 in amino acids: CASRAGFYNEQFF. In DNA, the CDR3 is TGCGCCAGCAGGGCGGGATTCTACAATGAGCAGTTCTTC.

This clone was counted a few times. The sample carries other DNA sequences with the same CDR3. The chain carries TRBV18 and TRBJ2-2; a possible D gene is TRBD2 (5 bases). The length of the CDR3 is 15 residues. Germline V gene sequence: CDR1 KGHSH, CDR2 LQKENI. V dropped 3 bases and J dropped 2 bases, with 10 bases sitting between them. The DNA of the CDR3 is TGTGCCAGCTCACCTTGGCTAGCAAACACCGGGGAGCTGTTTTTT. It codes for CASSPWLANTGELFF. Full variable domain (outside the CDR3, taken from reference TRBV18 and TRBJ2-2): NAGVMQNPRHLVRRRGQEARLRCSPMKGHSHVYWYRQLPEEGLKFMVYLQKENIIDESGMPKERFSAEFPKEGPSILRIQQVVRGDSAAYFCASSPWLANTGELFFGEGSRLTVL.

Only a few counts were recorded for this clone. The CDR3 nucleotides are TGCGCCAGCAAAAGGGTGTTGGCAGGGGACTCCTACGAGCAGTACTTC. This encodes CASKRVLAGDSYEQYF. The V and J genes are TRBV5-1 and TRBJ2-7, with D possibly matching TRBD1 (6 bases). The V and J ends lost 6 bases and 0 bases respectively, with 19 bases between them. The CDR3 runs 16 residues. Germline V CDR1 and CDR2: SGHRS, YFSETQ.

V is TRBV4-3 and J is TRBJ2-3; 8 bases agree with TRBD2. Germline CDR1 is LGHNA and CDR2 is YSLEER. The CDR3 consists of 18 residues. The J segment lost 5 bases and the V segment lost 3 bases, leaving 16 bases of the junction unmatched. CDR3 region: CASSQSGRGREALDTQYF. Here the CDR3 DNA reads TGCGCCAGCAGCCAGTCCGGGCGGGGGCGGGAGGCGTTAGATACGCAGTATTTT.

The chain couples TRBV19 to TRBJ2-1; no firm D call. This CDR3 is built from 17 residues. Trimming removed 5 bases from V and 7 bases from J, with 24 bases in between. CDR1 LNHDA and CDR2 SQIVND come from the germline V gene (reference sequence). The CDR3 loop is CASSPRSQAVSRNEQFF. CDR3 sequence (DNA): TGTGCCAGTAGTCCCCGGTCGCAGGCCGTCTCTAGAAATGAGCAGTTCTTC. Full variable domain (remainder filled in from reference TRBV19 and TRBJ2-1): DGGITQSPKYLFRKEGQNVTLSCEQNLNHDAMYWYRQDPGQGLRLIYYSQIVNDFQKGDIAEGYSVSREKKESFPLTVTSAQKNPTAFYLCASSPRSQAVSRNEQFFGPGTRLTVL.

This chain connects TRBV9 to TRBJ2-7, with TRBD1 matching over 7 bases. This CDR3 region has 15 residues. Germline lookup yields CDR1 SGDLS and CDR2 YYNGEE. V lost 5 bases and J lost 1; bases outside the gene matches: 9. CDR3 sequence (DNA): TGTGCCAGCAGGCTAGGGGGCCTAGAGTCCTACGAGCAGTACTTC. Translating gives CASRLGGLESYEQYF.

The chain joins TRBV10-3 to TRBJ2-7; TRBD2 matches at 8 bases. The CDR3 is made up of 13 amino acids. The V and J ends lost 5 bases and 4 bases, in that order; junction bases with no gene match: 4. Germline CDR1 and CDR2: ENHRY and SYGVKD. CDR3 DNA sequence: TGTGCCATCAGTCCGGGACTAGGGTACGAGCAGTACTTC. Translated, it gives CAISPGLGYEQYF.

V is TRBV28 and J is TRBJ2-1; possible D gene TRBD2, 6 bases. The CDR3 is 16 residues long. Germline V CDR1 and CDR2: MDHEN, SYDVKM. Trimming shortened V by 3 bases and J by 9 bases, and 21 bases separated the two germline ends. The CDR3 is CASSFDYGTYQTEQFF. The CDR3 DNA sequence: TGTGCCAGCAGTTTTGATTATGGGACTTATCAGACTGAGCAGTTCTTC.

This clone was counted many times. The J gene is TRBJ2-4, the V gene TRBV28; no clear D. This CDR3 contains 15 residues. Germline CDR1 and CDR2: MDHEN and SYDVKM. V lost 6 bases and J lost 8, with 20 bases in between. The CDR3 DNA reads as TGTGCCAGCAGCTCCCCGACGGAGACGGTGGACATTCAGTACTTC. This translates into CASSSPTETVDIQYF.

The chain uses TRBV2 and TRBJ1-5; 7 positions match TRBD1. Germline V gene data show CDR1 as SNHLY and CDR2 as FYNNEI. V dropped 1 base and J dropped 5; count of bases not matched to a gene: 2. CDR3 length: 14 residues. CDR3 in amino acids: CASSEGQGDQPQHF. The CDR3 nucleotides read TGTGCCAGCAGTGAAGGACAGGGTGATCAGCCCCAGCATTTT.

This clone was seen more than once but under ten times. The rearrangement joins TRBV5-1 to TRBJ1-3, with TRBD1 as a possible D gene (5 bases). Germline lookup yields CDR1 SGHRS and CDR2 YFSETQ. Deletions cut 4 bases from V and 0 bases from J, with 17 bases between. This CDR3 comprises 17 residues. CDR3 sequence (DNA): TGCGCCAGCAGCGACCGACAGAACCCGAGCTCTGGAAACACCATATATTTT. It codes for CASSDRQNPSSGNTIYF.

The DNA for the CDR3 is TGTGCCAGCAGCCAAGTTGGGCAGGGGGCCAATACCGGGGAGCTGTTTTTT. Translating it yields CASSQVGQGANTGELFF. J is TRBJ2-2 and V is TRBV4-2, with 8 bases matching TRBD1. The trim removed 1 base at V and 5 bases at J, leaving 9 bases unmatched. Germline V gene sequence: CDR1 LGHNA, CDR2 YNFKEQ. This CDR3 comprises 17 residues.

This clone showed up just a few times. This chain connects TRBV6-1 to TRBJ2-2; D is ambiguous. Trimming left V 7 bases short and J 5 bases short, with 11 bases between. Per germline, CDR1 MNHNS and CDR2 SASEGT. This CDR3 is built from 13 residues. The CDR3 coding sequence is TGTGCCAGCATATTGATGCAGACCGGGGAGCTGTTTTTT. Translating it yields CASILMQTGELFF.

This clone was recorded a few times. The rearrangement joins TRBV28 to TRBJ2-1; 8 nucleotides line up with TRBD2. V shed 2 bases and J 0 bases; nucleotides not matched to a gene: 3. The germline gives CDR1 MDHEN, CDR2 SYDVKM. The CDR3 spans 16 residues. The CDR3, as DNA: TGTGCCAGCAGTTTAGGCACTAGCGGCTCCTACAATGAGCAGTTCTTC. It is translated as CASSLGTSGSYNEQFF.

V is TRBV19 and J is TRBJ2-7; 13 bases map to TRBD2. The CDR3 is 14 amino acids. Germline V gene sequence: CDR1 LNHDA, CDR2 SQIVND (reference sequence). Trimming took 6 bases from V and 2 from J; bases not matched to a gene: 1. This CDR3 reads CASRGLAGPYEQYF. CDR3 nucleotide sequence: TGTGCCAGTAGGGGACTAGCGGGACCCTACGAGCAGTACTTC.

V and J are TRBV28 and TRBJ2-7, with unresolved D. Trimming shortened V by 3 bases and J by 5 bases, and 11 bases separated the two germline ends. CDR1 and CDR2 (germline): MDHEN, SYDVKM. The CDR3 totals 13 residues. The CDR3 is CASSFANGDEQYF. DNA of the CDR3: TGTGCCAGCAGTTTCGCAAATGGGGACGAGCAGTACTTC.

Only a few counts were recorded for this clone. The chain employs TRBV11-2 and TRBJ2-7, with 9 bases matching TRBD1. The trim removed 4 bases at V and 5 bases at J, leaving 6 bases unmatched. The CDR3 extends over 14 amino acids. Germline lookup yields CDR1 SGHAT and CDR2 FQNNGV. The CDR3 is CASSSGTGFNEQYF. For the CDR3, the DNA is TGTGCCAGCAGCTCCGGGACAGGGTTTAACGAGCAGTACTTC.

This clone has more than one count but fewer than ten. The CDR3 nucleotides are TGTGCCAGCAGTTCCGGGACTAGCGTATATGAGCAGTTCTTC. Translation gives CASSSGTSVYEQFF. This chain links TRBV28 with TRBJ2-1; 10 nucleotides line up with TRBD2. After removal of 4 bases from V and 8 bases from J, the junction contained 5 bases not matched to a gene. Germline assignment: CDR1 MDHEN and CDR2 SYDVKM. The CDR3 contains 14 residues.